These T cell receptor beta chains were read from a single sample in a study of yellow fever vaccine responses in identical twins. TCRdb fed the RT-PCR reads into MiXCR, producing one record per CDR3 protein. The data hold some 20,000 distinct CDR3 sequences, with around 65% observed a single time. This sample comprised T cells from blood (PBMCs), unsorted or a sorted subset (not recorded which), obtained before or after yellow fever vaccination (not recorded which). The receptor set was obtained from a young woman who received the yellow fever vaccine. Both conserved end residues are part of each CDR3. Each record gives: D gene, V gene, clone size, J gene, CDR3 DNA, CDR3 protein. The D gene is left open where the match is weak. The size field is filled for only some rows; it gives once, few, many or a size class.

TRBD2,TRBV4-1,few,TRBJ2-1,TGCGCCAGCAGCCAAGATTGGACGGGGGGGCCAAGAGAGCAGTTCTTC,CASSQDWTGGPREQFF
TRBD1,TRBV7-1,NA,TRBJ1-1,TGTGCCAGCAGCTCGAGGACAGGGGCGAACACTGAAGCTTTCTTT,CASSSRTGANTEAFF
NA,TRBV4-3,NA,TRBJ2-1,TGCGCCAGCAGCCAAGAGGACACAACCCTATACAATGAGCAGTTCTTC,CASSQEDTTLYNEQFF
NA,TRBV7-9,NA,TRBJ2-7,TGTGCCAGCAGCCCCGGACAGCGGGCCTACGAGCAGTACTTC,CASSPGQRAYEQYF
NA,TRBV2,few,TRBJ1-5,TGTGCCAGCAGTGAAGCCGTGATGAATCAGCCCCAGCATTTT,CASSEAVMNQPQHF
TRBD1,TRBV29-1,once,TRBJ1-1,TGCAGCGTGCGGACAGGGCCGGACACTGAAGCTTTCTTT,CSVRTGPDTEAFF
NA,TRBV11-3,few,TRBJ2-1,TGTGCCAGCAGCCGAGGTCCTGAGCAGTTCTTC,CASSRGPEQFF
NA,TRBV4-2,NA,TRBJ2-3,TGTGCCAGCAGGACGAAGGGACCCACAGATACGCAGTATTTT,CASRTKGPTDTQYF
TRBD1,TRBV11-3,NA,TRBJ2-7,TGTGCCAGCGAGGACAGGGATATCGAGCAGTACTTC,CASEDRDIEQYF
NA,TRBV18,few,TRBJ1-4,TGTGCCAGCTCACCTCCGGTGTCAACTAATGAAAAACTGTTTTTT,CASSPPVSTNEKLFF
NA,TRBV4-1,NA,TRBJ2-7,TGCGCCAGCAGCCAAGCGGGACACCTCTACGAGCAGTACTTC,CASSQAGHLYEQYF
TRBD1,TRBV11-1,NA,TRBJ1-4,TGTGCCAGCAGCTTCGGGACAGGAAATGAAAAACTGTTTTTT,CASSFGTGNEKLFF
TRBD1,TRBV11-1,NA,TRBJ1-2,TGTGCCAGCAGCCCACCGGGACAGATTAACTATGGCTACACCTTC,CASSPPGQINYGYTF
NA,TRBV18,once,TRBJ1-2,TGTGCCAGCTCACCACTTGGGGCCCGTCGTGGCTACACCTTC,CASSPLGARRGYTF
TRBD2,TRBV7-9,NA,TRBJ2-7,TGTGCGAGCGCGCGGGGGGGCTACGAGCAGTACTTC,CASARGGYEQYF
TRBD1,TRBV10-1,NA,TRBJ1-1,TGCGCCAGCACCTACAGGGGGCGGACTGAAGCTTTCTTT,CASTYRGRTEAFF
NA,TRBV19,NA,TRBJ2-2,TGTACCAGTAGCCCGGAAATAATTGACACCGGGGAGCTGTTTTTT,CTSSPEIIDTGELFF
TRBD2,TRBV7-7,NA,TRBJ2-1,TGTGCCAGCAGCTTAATAGCGGGGGGGCGTAATGAGCAGTTCTTC,CASSLIAGGRNEQFF
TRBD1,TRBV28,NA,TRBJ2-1,TGTGCCAGCAGTTCACAGGGGACCTCCTACAATGAGCAGTTCTTC,CASSSQGTSYNEQFF
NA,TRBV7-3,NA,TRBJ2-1,TGTGCCAGCAGCTTAAGTCCGGGGAAATCCAAGGGCAATGAGCAGTTCTTC,CASSLSPGKSKGNEQFF